This TCR beta chain came from a study of CD8+ T cells in alopecia areata. Following extraction, RNA underwent reverse transcription to cDNA, which served as the sequencing template. Assay used: immunoSEQ multiplex PCR; TCRdb lists only in-frame clones, some missing. The sample lists approximately 18,000 clones; 59% were seen once. The germline gives CDR1 SEHNR, CDR2 FQNEAQ (reference sequence). With 0 bases removed from V and 0 bases from J, the gap between germline ends came to 8 bases. The CDR3 length is 15 residues. Treatment described: oral pan-JAK inhibitor, 5-10 mg twice daily. In alopecia areata patients, both lesional scalp punch biopsies and peripheral blood were collected. A few counts support this clone.

The genes are TRBV7-9 and TRBJ1-1, with D possibly TRBD1 on 6 matching bases. This clonotype was obtained from a human donor with alopecia areata. The sequencing here drew on skin, taken at week 4, from a patient treated with tofacitinib. CDR3 region: CASSLAQGLNTEAFF. CDR3 coding DNA: TGTGCCAGCAGCTTAGCGCAGGGGTTGAACACTGAAGCTTTCTTT.